This TCR beta chain was observed in a study of technical replicates of blood from a handful of donors. Sequencing used immunoSEQ multiplex PCR; TCRdb keeps in-frame clones, though not all of them. The table records around 97,000 clones, about 96% of them present only once. The TCR originated in a human donor in good health. Source material: T cells isolated from PBMCs.

CDR3 bases: TGTGCCAGCAGTCGAGGGGGCGAGGGCTATGGCTACACCTTC. Translating it yields CASSRGGEGYGYTF. The chain is built from TRBV6-5 and TRBJ1-2; 7 bases fit TRBD1. After removal of 5 bases from V and 4 bases from J, the junction contained 7 bases not matched to a gene. This CDR3 has 14 residues. Per germline, CDR1 MNHEY and CDR2 SVGAGI.